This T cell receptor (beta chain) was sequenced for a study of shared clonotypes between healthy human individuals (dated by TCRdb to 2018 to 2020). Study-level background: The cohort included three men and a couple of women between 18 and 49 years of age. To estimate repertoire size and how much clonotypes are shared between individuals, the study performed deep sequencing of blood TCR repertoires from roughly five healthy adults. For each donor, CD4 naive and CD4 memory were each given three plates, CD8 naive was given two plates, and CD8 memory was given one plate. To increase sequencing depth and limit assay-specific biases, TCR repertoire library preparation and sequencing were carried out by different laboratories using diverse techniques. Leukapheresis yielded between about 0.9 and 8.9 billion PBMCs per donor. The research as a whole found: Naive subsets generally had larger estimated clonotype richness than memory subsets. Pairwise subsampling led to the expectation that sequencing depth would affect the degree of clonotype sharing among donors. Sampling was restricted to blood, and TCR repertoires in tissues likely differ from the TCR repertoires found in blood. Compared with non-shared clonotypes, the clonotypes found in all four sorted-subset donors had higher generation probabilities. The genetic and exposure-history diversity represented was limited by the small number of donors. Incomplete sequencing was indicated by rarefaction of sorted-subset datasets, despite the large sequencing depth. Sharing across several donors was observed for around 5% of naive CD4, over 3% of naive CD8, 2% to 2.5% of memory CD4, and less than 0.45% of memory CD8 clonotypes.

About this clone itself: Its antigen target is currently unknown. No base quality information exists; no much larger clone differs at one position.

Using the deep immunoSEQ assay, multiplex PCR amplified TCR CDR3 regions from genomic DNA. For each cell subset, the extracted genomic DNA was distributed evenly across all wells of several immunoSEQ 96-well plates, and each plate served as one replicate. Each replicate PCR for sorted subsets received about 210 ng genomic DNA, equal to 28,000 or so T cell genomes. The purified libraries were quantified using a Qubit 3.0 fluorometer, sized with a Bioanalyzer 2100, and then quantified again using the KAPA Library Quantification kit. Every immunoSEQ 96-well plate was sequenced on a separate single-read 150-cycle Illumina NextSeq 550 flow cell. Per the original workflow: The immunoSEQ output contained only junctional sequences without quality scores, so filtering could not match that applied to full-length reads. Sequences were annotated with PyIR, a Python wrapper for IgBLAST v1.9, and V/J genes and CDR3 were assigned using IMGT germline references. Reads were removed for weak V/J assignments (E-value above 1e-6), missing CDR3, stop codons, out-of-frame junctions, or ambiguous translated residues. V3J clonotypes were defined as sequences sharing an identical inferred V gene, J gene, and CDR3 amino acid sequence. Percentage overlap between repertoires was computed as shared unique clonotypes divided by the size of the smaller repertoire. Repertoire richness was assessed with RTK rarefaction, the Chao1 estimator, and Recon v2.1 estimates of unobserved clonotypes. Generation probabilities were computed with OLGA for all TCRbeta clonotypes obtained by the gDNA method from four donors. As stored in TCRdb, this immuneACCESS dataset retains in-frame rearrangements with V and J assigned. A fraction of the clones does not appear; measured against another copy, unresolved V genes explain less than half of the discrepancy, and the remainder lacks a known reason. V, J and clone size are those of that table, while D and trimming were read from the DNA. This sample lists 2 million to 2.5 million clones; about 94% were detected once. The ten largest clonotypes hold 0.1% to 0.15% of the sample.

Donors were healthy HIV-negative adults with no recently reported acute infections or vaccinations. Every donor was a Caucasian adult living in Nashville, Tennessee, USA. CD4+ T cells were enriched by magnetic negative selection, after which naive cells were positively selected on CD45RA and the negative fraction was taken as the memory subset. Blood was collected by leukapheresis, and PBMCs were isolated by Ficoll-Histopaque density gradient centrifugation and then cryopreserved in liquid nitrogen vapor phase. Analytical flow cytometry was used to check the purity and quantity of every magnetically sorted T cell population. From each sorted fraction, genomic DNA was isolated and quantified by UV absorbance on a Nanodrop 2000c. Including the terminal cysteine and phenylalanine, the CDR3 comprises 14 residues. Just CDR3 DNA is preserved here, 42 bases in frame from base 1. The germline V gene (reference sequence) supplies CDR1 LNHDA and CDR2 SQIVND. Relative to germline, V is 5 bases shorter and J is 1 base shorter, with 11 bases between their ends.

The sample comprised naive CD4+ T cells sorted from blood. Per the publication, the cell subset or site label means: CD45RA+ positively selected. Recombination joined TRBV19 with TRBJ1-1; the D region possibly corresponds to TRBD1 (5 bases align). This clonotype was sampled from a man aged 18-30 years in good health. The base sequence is TGTGCCAGTAGTGTCCGGGGCGCGAACACTGAAGCTTTCTTT. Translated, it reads CASSVRGANTEAFF.